This entry concerns a single T cell receptor beta chain. Its target is not known. TCR cDNA, made by 5'RACE template switching, carried an added universal primer site and UMIs. TCRdb recomputed calls from the 5' RACE reads with MiXCR, one row per CDR3 protein. The sample records a few hundred thousand distinct CDR3 sequences, around 6.8% being singletons. The data derive from a study of T cells after yellow fever vaccination. General observations from the study: Detected again after the booster were most primary-vaccination clones, at nearly 97% CD4 and 80% to 90% CD8.

Germline CDR1 MNHEY, CDR2 SMNVEV (reference sequence). V gave up 4 bases and J gave up 6 bases; unmatched junction bases: 4. CDR3 size: 17 residues. Sequencing was performed on PBMCs, taken roughly 45 days after the first yellow fever vaccination. The gene calls are TRBV27 and TRBJ2-6, with 15 bases matching TRBD2. This receptor was taken from a man aged 18 to 35 who received the YFV17D yellow fever vaccine. The CDR3: CASSWTSGGAEANVLTF. DNA of the CDR3: TGTGCCAGCAGTTGGACTAGCGGGGGGGCAGAGGCCAACGTCCTGACTTTC.